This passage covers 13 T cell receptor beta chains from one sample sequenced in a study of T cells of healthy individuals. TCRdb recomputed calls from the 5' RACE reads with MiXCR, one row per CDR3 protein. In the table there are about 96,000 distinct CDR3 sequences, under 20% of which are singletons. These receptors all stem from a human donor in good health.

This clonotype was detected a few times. CDR3 sequence: CASSEAHGRTNEKLFF. The CDR3 DNA reads TGTGCCAGCAGTGAAGCGCACGGCCGGACTAATGAAAAACTGTTTTTT. The J gene is TRBJ1-4, the V gene TRBV6-1; D gene ambiguous. CDR3 length: 16 amino acids. The germline gives CDR1 MNHNS, CDR2 SASEGT. The V gene lost 0 bases and the J gene lost 2 bases, with 10 bases spanning the gap.

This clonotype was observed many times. CDR3 in amino acids: CASSLLTSGTDTQYF. DNA of the CDR3: TGTGCCAGCAGTTTACTGACTAGCGGCACAGATACGCAGTATTTT. This chain uses TRBV12-3 or TRBV12-4 with TRBJ2-3; 8 bases align to TRBD2. The trim removed 2 bases at V and 1 base at J, leaving 2 bases unmatched. There are 15 residues in the CDR3.

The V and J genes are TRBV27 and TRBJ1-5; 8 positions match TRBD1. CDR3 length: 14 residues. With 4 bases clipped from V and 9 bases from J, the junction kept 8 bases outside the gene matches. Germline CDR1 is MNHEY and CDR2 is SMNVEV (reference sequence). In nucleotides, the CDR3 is TGTGCCAGCAGTTACGGACAGGGAGGAGCGCCCCAGCATTTT. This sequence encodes CASSYGQGGAPQHF.

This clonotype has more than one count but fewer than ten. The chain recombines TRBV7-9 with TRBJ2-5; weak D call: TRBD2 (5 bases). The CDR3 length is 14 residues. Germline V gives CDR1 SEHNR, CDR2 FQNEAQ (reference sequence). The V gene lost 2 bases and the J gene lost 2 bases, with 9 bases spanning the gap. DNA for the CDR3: TGTGCCAGCAGCTTACTGGGGAGTCAAGAGACCCAGTACTTC. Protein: CASSLLGSQETQYF.

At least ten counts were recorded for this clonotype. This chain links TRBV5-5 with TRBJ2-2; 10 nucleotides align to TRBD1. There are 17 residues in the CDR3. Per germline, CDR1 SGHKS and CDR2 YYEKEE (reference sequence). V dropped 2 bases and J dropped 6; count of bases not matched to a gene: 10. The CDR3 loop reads CASSFDSGTGVAGELFF. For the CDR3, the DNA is TGTGCCAGCAGCTTCGATTCCGGGACAGGGGTTGCCGGGGAGCTGTTTTTT.

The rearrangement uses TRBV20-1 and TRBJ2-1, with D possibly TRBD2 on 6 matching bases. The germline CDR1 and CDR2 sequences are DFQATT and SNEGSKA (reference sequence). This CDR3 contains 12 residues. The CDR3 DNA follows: TGCGGAAAGACTAGATGGGGGAATGAGCAGTTCTTC. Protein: CGKTRWGNEQFF.

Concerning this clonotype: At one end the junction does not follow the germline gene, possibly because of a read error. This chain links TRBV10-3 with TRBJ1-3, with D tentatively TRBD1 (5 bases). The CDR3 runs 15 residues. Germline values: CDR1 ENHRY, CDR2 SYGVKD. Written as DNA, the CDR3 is TGTGCCATCAGTGAGTCGGGGACCTCTGGAAAAACCATATATTTT. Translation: CAISESGTSGKTIYF.

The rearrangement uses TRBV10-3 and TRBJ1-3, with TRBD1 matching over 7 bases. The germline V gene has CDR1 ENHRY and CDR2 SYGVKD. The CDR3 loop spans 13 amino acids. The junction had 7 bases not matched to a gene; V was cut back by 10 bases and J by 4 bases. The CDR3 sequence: CATSTGPGNTIYF. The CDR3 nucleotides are TGTGCCACCTCGACAGGGCCCGGAAACACCATATATTTT.

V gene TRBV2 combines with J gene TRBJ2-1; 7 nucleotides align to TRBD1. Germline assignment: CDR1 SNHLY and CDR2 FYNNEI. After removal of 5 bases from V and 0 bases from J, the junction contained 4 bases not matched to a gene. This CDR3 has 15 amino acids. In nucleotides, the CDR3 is TGTGCCAGCAGTCAGGGGGTCAGCTCCTACAATGAGCAGTTCTTC. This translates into CASSQGVSSYNEQFF.

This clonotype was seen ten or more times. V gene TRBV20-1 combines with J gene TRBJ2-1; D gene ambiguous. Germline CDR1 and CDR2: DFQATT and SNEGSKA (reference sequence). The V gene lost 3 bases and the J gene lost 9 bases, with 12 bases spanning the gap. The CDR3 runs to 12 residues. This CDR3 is CSARSSFREQFF. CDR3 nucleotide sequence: TGCAGTGCTAGGAGTAGTTTTCGTGAGCAGTTCTTC.

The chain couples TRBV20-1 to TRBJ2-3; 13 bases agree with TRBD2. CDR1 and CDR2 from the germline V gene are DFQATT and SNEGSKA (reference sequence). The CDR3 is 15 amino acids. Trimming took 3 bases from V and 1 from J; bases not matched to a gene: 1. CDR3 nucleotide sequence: TGCAGTGCTAGCGGACTAGCGGGGGGCACAGATACGCAGTATTTT. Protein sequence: CSASGLAGGTDTQYF.

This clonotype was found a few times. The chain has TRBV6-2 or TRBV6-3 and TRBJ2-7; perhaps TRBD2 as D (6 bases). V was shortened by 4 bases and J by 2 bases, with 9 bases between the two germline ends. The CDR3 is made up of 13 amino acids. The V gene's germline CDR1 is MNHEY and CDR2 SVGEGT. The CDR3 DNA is TGTGCCAGCAGTTCGCGGGGAGCCTACGAGCAGTACTTC. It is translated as CASSSRGAYEQYF.

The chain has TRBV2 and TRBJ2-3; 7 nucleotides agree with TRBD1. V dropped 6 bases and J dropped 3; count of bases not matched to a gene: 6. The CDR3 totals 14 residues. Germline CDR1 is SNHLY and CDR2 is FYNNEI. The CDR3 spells CASSQGVGTDTQYF. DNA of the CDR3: TGTGCCAGCAGCCAGGGGGTTGGGACAGATACGCAGTATTTT.